The 30 T cell receptor beta chains below all came from one sample that was sequenced in a study of response to subunit inactivated influenza vaccine. Using its own MiXCR run on the RT-PCR reads, TCRdb lists one record per CDR3 protein. This repertoire shows about 570,000 distinct CDR3 sequences, approximately 10% found once; its top ten account for approximately 9.9%. These same records also appear under a second study, on T cells expressing NK-cell markers. That work states: The cDNA for TCR beta came from 5'RACE template switching with UMIs.

The sequencing here drew on PBMCs from blood, taken on the day of vaccination. The receptors were gathered from a man in his forties or fifties who received an inactivated influenza vaccine.

This clonotype was found a few times. The chain joins TRBV6-2 or TRBV6-3 to TRBJ2-2; possibly TRBD1 for D (5 bases). Germline V CDR1 and CDR2: MNHEY, SVGEGT. The length of the CDR3 is 15 residues. V was clipped by 4 bases and J by 6 bases, with 15 bases between them. Written as DNA, the CDR3 is TGTGCCAGCAGTTTAACTCAGGGATTTCCCGGGGAGCTGTTTTTT. It is translated as CASSLTQGFPGELFF.

CDR3 in amino acids: CSARLPGGELFF. The CDR3 DNA sequence: TGCAGTGCTAGACTTCCGGGAGGGGAGCTGTTTTTT. The chain joins TRBV20-1 to TRBJ2-2, with a weak D call TRBD2 (5 bases). Germline V gene lookup returns CDR1 DFQATT and CDR2 SNEGSKA (reference sequence). V lost 2 bases and J lost 8, with 9 bases in between. The CDR3 is 12 residues long.

The gene calls are TRBV29-1 and TRBJ2-2; 12 bases align to TRBD2. The length of the CDR3 is 14 residues. Germline V gene lookup returns CDR1 SQVTM and CDR2 ANQGSEA. Trimming cost V 6 bases and J 2 bases; bases outside gene matches: 1. The CDR3 coding sequence is TGCAGCGTACTAGCGGGAGGAAACACCGGGGAGCTGTTTTTT. The encoded protein is CSVLAGGNTGELFF.

CDR3 sequence reads: CASSLATASYEQYF. CDR3 coding DNA: TGCGCCAGCAGCTTGGCGACAGCCTCCTACGAGCAGTACTTC. The genes are TRBV5-1 and TRBJ2-7; weak D call: TRBD1 (5 bases). Germline V lookup: CDR1 SGHRS, CDR2 YFSETQ. The ends were cut back, 0 bases at V and 0 bases at J, with 7 bases in the middle. The CDR3 is 14 residues long. Variable domain in full (rest from reference TRBV5-1 and TRBJ2-7): KAGVTQTPRYLIKTRGQQVTLSCSPISGHRSVSWYQQTPGQGLQFLFEYFSETQRNKGNFPGRFSGRQFSNSRSEMNVSTLELGDSALYLCASSLATASYEQYFGPGTRLTVT.

The chain links TRBV29-1 to TRBJ2-5; weak D call: TRBD1 (5 bases). Germline CDR1 reads SQVTM; CDR2 reads ANQGSEA. This CDR3 spans 14 amino acids. V shed 5 bases and J shed 1 base, with 14 bases lying between them. The CDR3 loop reads CSVNGQGGQETQYF. CDR3 coding DNA: TGCAGCGTTAACGGCCAGGGTGGCCAAGAGACCCAGTACTTC. Supplemented by reference TRBV29-1 and TRBJ2-5, the full variable domain reads SAVISQKPSRDICQRGTSLTIQCQVDSQVTMMFWYRQQPGQSLTLIATANQGSEATYESGFVIDKFPISRPNLTFSTLTVSNMSPEDSSIYLCSVNGQGGQETQYFGPGTRLLVL.

The chain couples TRBV3-1 to TRBJ2-5; no firm D call. Deletions cut 2 bases from V and 6 bases from J, with 7 bases between. There are 12 residues in the CDR3. Germline lookup yields CDR1 LGHDT and CDR2 YNNKEL (reference sequence). CDR3 nucleotide sequence: TGTGCCAGCAGCCAATCTTCCAAGACCCAGTACTTC. Its protein is CASSQSSKTQYF.

In the case of this clonotype: The junction differs from germline at one of its ends, possibly a read error. This chain connects TRBV18 to TRBJ2-7, with D uncertain. The CDR3 is made up of 15 amino acids. CDR1 KGHSH and CDR2 LQKENI come from the germline V gene. In DNA form, the CDR3 reads TGTGCCAGCCCACCATTAGTAGGGTACCCCTACGAGCAGTACTTC. Translated: CASPPLVGYPYEQYF.

There are a few counts of this clonotype. The chain combines TRBV5-1 with TRBJ2-2; perhaps TRBD1 as D (6 bases). V lost 3 bases and J lost 0, with 9 bases in between. Germline V gene sequence: CDR1 SGHRS, CDR2 YFSETQ. The CDR3 has 15 residues. The CDR3 spells CASSYRASNTGELFF. CDR3 in DNA: TGCGCCAGCAGCTACAGGGCCTCGAACACCGGGGAGCTGTTTTTT.

The chain uses TRBV18 and TRBJ2-7, with 7 bases matching TRBD2. This CDR3 has 14 residues. CDR1 is KGHSH and CDR2 is LQKENI in the germline V gene. V shed 5 bases and J 3 bases; nucleotides not matched to a gene: 7. Written as DNA, the CDR3 is TGTGCCAGCTCAAGTATAGCGGGCGTCTACGAGCAGTACTTC. It codes for CASSSIAGVYEQYF.

This chain uses TRBV11-2 with TRBJ2-5; 8 bases are shared with TRBD1. Looked up from germline, CDR1 is SGHAT and CDR2 is FQNNGV. The CDR3 has 15 amino acids. With V trimmed by 5 bases and J by 2 bases, 7 bases remained unmatched. The CDR3 nucleotides read TGTGCCAGCAGCAGAGGGACAGGACCTCAAGAGACCCAGTACTTC. It codes for CASSRGTGPQETQYF.

The chain couples TRBV5-5 to TRBJ2-3; D call uncertain. CDR3 length equals 14 residues. V lost 0 bases to trimming and J lost 2 bases, with 7 bases between them. Germline V gives CDR1 SGHKS, CDR2 YYEKEE (reference sequence). DNA of the CDR3: TGTGCCAGCAGCTTGGAGGTTTACACAGATACGCAGTATTTT. Amino acid sequence: CASSLEVYTDTQYF.

Only a few counts were recorded for this clonotype. This sequence joins TRBV11-2 and TRBJ1-2, with 10 bases that match TRBD1. CDR3 length: 16 residues. Germline CDR1 and CDR2: SGHAT and FQNNGV. V lost 1 base, J lost 3 bases, and 5 bases stayed unmatched. In nucleotides, the CDR3 is TGTGCCAGCAGCTTAGTCGGACAGGGGGACTACTATGGCTACACCTTC. Protein: CASSLVGQGDYYGYTF.

This clonotype was picked up a small number of times. The chain combines TRBV6-2 or TRBV6-3 with TRBJ2-6, with 8 bases identical to TRBD1. Germline assignment: CDR1 MNHEY and CDR2 SVGEGT. This CDR3 has 20 residues. The junction had 12 bases not matched to a gene; V was cut back by 2 bases and J by 0 bases. Written as DNA, the CDR3 is TGTGCCAGCAGTTACCCCAGACGGTGGACAGGGTACTCTGGGGCCAACGTCCTGACTTTC. It translates to CASSYPRRWTGYSGANVLTF.

The genes are TRBV6-2 or TRBV6-3 and TRBJ2-5, with D perhaps TRBD1 or TRBD2 (5 bases each). The CDR3 contains 16 residues. The V gene lost 2 bases and the J gene lost 2 bases, with 15 bases spanning the gap. CDR1 MNHEY and CDR2 SVGEGT come from the germline V gene. The CDR3 DNA reads TGTGCCAGCAGTTACCAGAGGGGCTACACGCAAGAGACCCAGTACTTC. It yields the protein CASSYQRGYTQETQYF.

This clonotype was recorded a few times. J is TRBJ1-5 and V is TRBV10-3; no reliable D call. Germline V gene lookup returns CDR1 ENHRY and CDR2 SYGVKD. V was trimmed by 0 bases and J by 1 base, leaving 10 bases between them. The CDR3 consists of 16 residues. Written as DNA, the CDR3 is TGTGCCATCAGTGAGTCTCAGAGAGCAAGCAATCAGCCCCAGCATTTT. It codes for CAISESQRASNQPQHF.

This clonotype was recorded many times. V gene TRBV29-1 combines with J gene TRBJ2-7; maybe TRBD1 (7 bases). The CDR3 runs 12 residues. Germline values: CDR1 SQVTM, CDR2 ANQGSEA. V dropped 6 bases and J dropped 3 bases, with 12 bases sitting between them. The CDR3 loop is CSVRQGLYEQYF. The DNA of the CDR3 is TGCAGCGTAAGACAGGGACTCTACGAGCAGTACTTC.

The CDR3 region is CASSIRTGTTEERFGEQYF. CDR3 DNA sequence: TGTGCCAGTAGTATCCGGACCGGGACTACCGAGGAGAGGTTCGGCGAGCAGTACTTC. The genes are TRBV19 and TRBJ2-7; TRBD2 matches 7 bases. The V segment lost 3 bases and the J segment 6 bases; nucleotides outside the gene matches: 23. CDR1 and CDR2 from the germline V gene are LNHDA and SQIVND (reference sequence). The CDR3 sequence is 19 residues long. The full variable domain, completed using reference TRBV19 and TRBJ2-7, is DGGITQSPKYLFRKEGQNVTLSCEQNLNHDAMYWYRQDPGQGLRLIYYSQIVNDFQKGDIAEGYSVSREKKESFPLTVTSAQKNPTAFYLCASSIRTGTTEERFGEQYFGPGTRLTVT.

In its sample, this clonotype was seen a few times. The chain recombines TRBV11-1 with TRBJ2-1, with 9 bases lining up with TRBD1. The CDR3 is 18 residues long. Germline loops: CDR1 SGHAT, CDR2 FQDESV (reference sequence). V gave up 3 bases and J gave up 5 bases; unmatched junction bases: 14. CDR3 amino acids: CASSFGPYPGTGNNEQFF. CDR3 in DNA: TGTGCCAGCAGCTTCGGTCCGTACCCCGGGACAGGGAACAATGAGCAGTTCTTC.

This clonotype was picked up a small number of times. The chain carries TRBV20-1 and TRBJ2-1; weak D call: TRBD1 (5 bases). The CDR3 sequence is 14 residues long. Between the trimmed V and J ends, which lost 0 bases and 6 bases, there was a span of 12 bases. Per the germline V gene, CDR1 is DFQATT and CDR2 is SNEGSKA (reference sequence). The CDR3 protein is CSARDGAVSNEQFF. CDR3 nucleotides: TGCAGTGCTAGAGATGGGGCGGTTAGCAATGAGCAGTTCTTC.

The V call is TRBV10-3, the J call TRBJ2-3, with 8 positions matching TRBD2. From germline, CDR1 is ENHRY and CDR2 SYGVKD. J gave up 1 base and V 11 bases, and 8 bases lay outside the gene matches. The CDR3 has 14 residues. CDR3 sequence (DNA): TGTGCCGCGACCCCAGCGGGGGGCACAGATACGCAGTATTTT. Residues: CAATPAGGTDTQYF.

In its sample, this clonotype was seen a few times. The J gene is TRBJ2-6, the V gene TRBV7-2; TRBD2 is a possible D gene (6 bases). The CDR3 loop spans 15 amino acids. The V end was cut by 5 bases, the J end by 7 bases, with 15 bases between. Germline V lookup: CDR1 SGHTA, CDR2 FQGNSA. The CDR3 DNA follows: TGTGCCAGCAGCCGACTAGATACTAGAGCCAACGTCCTGACTTTC. Translating it yields CASSRLDTRANVLTF.

At least ten counts were recorded for this clonotype. J is TRBJ2-7 and V is TRBV27; 12 bases are shared with TRBD2. Germline V gives CDR1 MNHEY, CDR2 SMNVEV (reference sequence). The CDR3 has 18 amino acids. Germline trimming cut 5 bases from V and 0 bases from J; bases unmatched to any gene: 11. CDR3 in DNA: TGTGCCAGCAGTGATAAGCTGACTAGCGGGGGAAGCTCCTACGAGCAGTACTTC. It specifies CASSDKLTSGGSSYEQYF.

This clonotype was seen a few times. The chain employs TRBV6-2 or TRBV6-3 and TRBJ1-5; TRBD1 is a possible D gene (5 bases). This CDR3 has 11 amino acids. The V gene lost 10 bases and the J gene lost 6 bases, with 10 bases spanning the gap. The germline CDR1 and CDR2 sequences are MNHEY and SVGEGT. The CDR3 protein is CATGTSQPQHF. The DNA for the CDR3 is TGTGCCACGGGGACTTCTCAGCCCCAGCATTTT.

Only a few counts were recorded for this clonotype. The V and J genes are TRBV3-1 and TRBJ2-1; TRBD1 aligns across 8 bases. The germline CDR1 and CDR2 sequences are LGHDT and YNNKEL (reference sequence). Trimming at V came to 5 bases and at J to 4 bases, leaving 4 bases not matched to a gene. This CDR3 region has 14 residues. The CDR3 region is CASSSRDRYNEQFF. CDR3 in DNA: TGTGCCAGCAGCTCCCGGGACAGGTACAATGAGCAGTTCTTC.

The rearrangement links TRBV7-9 to TRBJ1-6, with TRBD1 matching 8 bases. The V segment lost 4 bases and the J segment 2 bases; nucleotides outside the gene matches: 4. CDR1 SEHNR and CDR2 FQNEAQ come from the germline V gene (reference sequence). The CDR3 runs to 16 residues. The CDR3 protein is CASSSKDRAYNSPLHF. Here the CDR3 DNA reads TGTGCCAGCAGCTCCAAGGACAGGGCCTATAATTCACCCCTCCACTTT.

The V and J genes are TRBV3-1 and TRBJ2-7; D is unclear. CDR3 size: 14 residues. CDR1 is LGHDT and CDR2 is YNNKEL in the germline V gene (reference sequence). Trimming took 1 base from V and 5 from J, leaving 12 bases between them. Written as DNA, the CDR3 is TGTGCCAGCAGCCAAGGGCAAAGTCCCCACGAGCAGTACTTC. Its protein product is CASSQGQSPHEQYF.

This clonotype appeared a few times. J is TRBJ2-7 and V is TRBV7-2; TRBD1 agrees at 8 bases. The CDR3 totals 14 residues. CDR1 SGHTA and CDR2 FQGNSA come from the germline V gene. J gave up 2 bases and V 4 bases, and 4 bases lay outside the gene matches. This chain's CDR3 is CASSSWGQAYEQYF. The DNA of the CDR3 is TGTGCCAGCAGCTCCTGGGGACAGGCCTACGAGCAGTACTTC.

In this sample, this clonotype turned up many times. The chain links TRBV5-1 to TRBJ1-1; D is possibly TRBD1 (5 bases). CDR1 is SGHRS, CDR2 YFSETQ, per germline. The CDR3 runs 12 residues. V was pared by 0 bases and J by 5 bases, with 5 bases between. CDR3 residues: CASSLEGTEAFF. The CDR3 coding sequence is TGCGCCAGCAGCTTGGAGGGGACTGAAGCTTTCTTT.

The table lists this clonotype with many counts. V and J are TRBV5-5 and TRBJ2-1, with 7 bases matching TRBD1. The germline gives CDR1 SGHKS, CDR2 YYEKEE (reference sequence). The V gene end was trimmed by 0 bases and the J gene end by 9 bases; junction bases not matched to a gene: 6. This CDR3 contains 14 residues. The CDR3 nucleotides are TGTGCCAGCAGCTTGGGAGGGGGCGTTGGTGAGCAGTTCTTC. Translating it yields CASSLGGGVGEQFF.

The chain is built from TRBV2 and TRBJ2-1; no clear D. The CDR3 length is 13 residues. Germline-derived CDR1 and CDR2 are SNHLY and FYNNEI. Between the trimmed V and J ends, which lost 1 base and 6 bases, there was a span of 7 bases. CDR3 amino acids: CASSEENLNEQFF. CDR3 DNA: TGTGCCAGCAGTGAAGAGAACCTCAATGAGCAGTTCTTC.